This T cell receptor (beta chain) was recovered during a study of early T cells in non-severe SARS-CoV-2 infection (dated by TCRdb to the early 2020s). Study-wide context: Because TCR sequencing was done on bulk RNA from unsorted whole blood, the alpha and beta chains could not be paired.

The study was a case-control design nested within a healthcare worker cohort in London, UK, with weekly nasopharyngeal swab PCR tests and blood sampling. Healthcare workers were recruited during the week of the UK lockdown, between 23 and 31 March 2020, and followed weekly for up to roughly 16 weeks. General study outcomes and caveats: VDJdb matching was skewed toward anti-spike CD8 responses and likely underestimated virus-specific expansions by missing private and CD4 specificities.

Libraries were prepared through 5' RACE. The sequencing machine was a NextSeq 500. In the TCR library protocol, unique molecular identifiers were attached to individual cDNA molecules to correct for PCR bias and sequencing error. Both TCR alpha and beta chains were sequenced, and tight co-correlation was observed between alpha and beta sequence abundances in each sample. Per the authors' processing: V gene, J gene and CDR3 annotation of TCR sequences was performed with Decombinator V4. Expanded TCRs were defined as changing significantly between any two time points under a Poisson model with p below 0.0001. TCR abundances were normalised to the total number of TCRs sequenced per sample and were expressed as counts per million. MAIT TCRs were defined by TRAV1-2 paired with TRAJ12, TRAJ20 or TRAJ33, and iNKT TCRs by TRAV10 paired with TRAJ18. A search of VDJdb, accessed on 1 November 2021, was run for TCRs annotated to CMV, EBV and SARS-CoV-2, with TCRs annotated for multiple antigens excluded. TCRdb trimmed the raw reads at Q25, called clones with MiXCR and kept productive beta chains. Duplicate CDR3 protein sequences are folded into a single record with the most common DNA and genes. These V and J calls derive from TCRdb rather than the authors' analysis. Here the sample has about 83,000 distinct CDR3 sequences; about 10% occur a single time. The ten largest make up around 7.5% of the sample.

The CDR3 numbers 15 residues from cysteine through phenylalanine. Only CDR3 DNA is held: 45 bases, read in frame from base 1. Based on the germline V gene (reference sequence), the CDR1 and CDR2 sequences are LGHDT and YNNKEL. V has 3 bases trimmed and J has 11 bases trimmed; junction bases matching no gene number 7. Note on this clonotype: Its antigen remains undetermined. No much larger clonotype is one base removed from it; base qualities were not supplied.

Specimen: whole blood, collected at baseline. The clonotype was recovered from an adult who was a healthcare worker with PCR-confirmed SARS-CoV-2 infection or an uninfected control (not recorded which). Recombination linked TRBV3-1 to TRBJ2-1; 13 bases in the middle match TRBD2. In nucleotide form, the sequence is TGTGCCAGCAGCCACCCATCCGGGACTAGCGGGAAGCAGTTCTTC. Translated, it reads CASSHPSGTSGKQFF.